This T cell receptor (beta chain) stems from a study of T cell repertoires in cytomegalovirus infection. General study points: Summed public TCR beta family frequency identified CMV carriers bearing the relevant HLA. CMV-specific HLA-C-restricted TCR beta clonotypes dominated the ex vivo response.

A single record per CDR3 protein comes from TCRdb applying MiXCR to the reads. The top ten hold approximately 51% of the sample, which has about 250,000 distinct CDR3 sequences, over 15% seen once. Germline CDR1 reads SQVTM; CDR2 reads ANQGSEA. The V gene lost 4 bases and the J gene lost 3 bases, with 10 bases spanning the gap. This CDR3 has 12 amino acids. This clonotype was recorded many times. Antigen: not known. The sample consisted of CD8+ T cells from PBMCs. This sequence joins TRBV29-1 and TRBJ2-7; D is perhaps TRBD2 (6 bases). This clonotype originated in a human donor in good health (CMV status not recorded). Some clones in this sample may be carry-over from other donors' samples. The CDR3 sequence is CSVVGGDYEQYF. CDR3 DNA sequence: TGCAGCGTTGTGGGGGGAGACTACGAGCAGTACTTC.